This T cell receptor beta chain was observed in a study of blood T cell repertoires in COVID-19. The wider study: Acute-phase and convalescent COVID-19 samples originated in the United States, Italy and Spain. PBMCs, B-cell-depleted T cells, or T cells provided the cDNA or gDNA that made up the material.

The CDR3 is made up of 18 amino acids. From germline, CDR1 is MNHEY and CDR2 SVGEGT. J gave up 4 bases and V 5 bases, and 12 bases lay outside the gene matches. Original methodology: Estimation of nucleated cell counts relied on the amplification of reference gene primers. Using immunoSEQ multiplex PCR, the repertoire was profiled, and TCRdb retains in-frame clones only, with some absent. The DNA was the basis for D and trimming; V, J and clone size are from that table. The sample has roughly 340,000 clones; around nine tenths are singletons. The sequencing sample was made of peripheral blood. The sequence came from a woman younger than 30 who had recovered from COVID-19. This chain connects TRBV6-2 or TRBV6-3 to TRBJ2-1; TRBD2 agrees at 12 bases. DNA of the CDR3: TGTGCCAGCAGTCCCCCCGCTAGCGGGAGGGCCCTGTACAATGAGCAGTTCTTC. It translates to CASSPPASGRALYNEQFF.